Listed here are 31 T cell receptor beta chains from one sample, sequenced in a study of blood T cell repertoires in COVID-19. Produced via immunoSEQ multiplex PCR; TCRdb's table is partial and in-frame only. The sample gives tens of thousands of clones, approximately 82% of which show up once; roughly 3.6% is in the top ten. Sample: peripheral blood. The source of these receptors is a woman of 80 years or more with acute or convalescent COVID-19.

The chain joins TRBV3-1 (or the pseudogene TRBV3-2) to TRBJ1-1, with D perhaps matching TRBD1 (5 bases). Germline V CDR1 and CDR2: LGHDT, YNNKEL (reference sequence). V lost 1 base and J lost 0, with 9 bases in between. The CDR3 length is 15 residues. CDR3 sequence reads: CASSQVKGMNTEAFF. The CDR3 bases are TGTGCCAGCAGCCAAGTCAAGGGGATGAACACTGAAGCTTTCTTT.

Only a few counts were recorded for this clone. This chain uses TRBV7-3 with TRBJ1-2, with unresolved D. Trimming left V 5 bases short and J 7 bases short, with 11 bases between. From germline, CDR1 is SGHTA and CDR2 FQGTGA. The CDR3 covers 12 residues. CDR3 residues: CASSDNIGGYTF. DNA of the CDR3: TGTGCCAGCAGCGACAATATCGGTGGCTACACCTTC.

This chain links TRBV6-6 with TRBJ1-5; 8 bases line up with TRBD1. Germline assignment: CDR1 MNHNY and CDR2 SVGAGI (reference sequence). Trimming cost V 5 bases and J 4 bases; bases outside gene matches: 13. The CDR3 loop spans 17 amino acids. CDR3 in amino acids: CASSLPGQAQGNQPQHF. Here the CDR3 DNA reads TGTGCCAGCAGTCTACCGGGACAGGCTCAAGGGAATCAGCCCCAGCATTTT.

For the CDR3, the DNA is TGTGCCAGCAGCGGTGGACCGGGATATGGCTACACCTTC. Translated, it gives CASSGGPGYGYTF. V is TRBV9 and J is TRBJ1-2; D remains ambiguous. This CDR3 is 13 amino acids long. V dropped 3 bases and J dropped 5 bases, with 11 bases sitting between them. Per the germline V gene, CDR1 is SGDLS and CDR2 is YYNGEE.

This clone was detected only a few times. The chain combines TRBV11-1 with TRBJ2-5; 8 nucleotides line up with TRBD2. Germline loops: CDR1 SGHAT, CDR2 FQDESV (reference sequence). CDR3 length equals 15 residues. With 5 bases clipped from V and 3 bases from J, the junction kept 8 bases outside the gene matches. CDR3 sequence (DNA): TGTGCCAGCAGCCTAAGGCTAGCGGGTAAAGAGACCCAGTACTTC. Amino acids: CASSLRLAGKETQYF. Complete variable domain (other parts from reference TRBV11-1 and TRBJ2-5): EAEVAQSPRYKITEKSQAVAFWCDPISGHATLYWYRQILGQGPELLVQFQDESVVDDSQLPKDRFSAERLKGVDSTLKIQPAELGDSAMYLCASSLRLAGKETQYFGPGTRLLVL.

The CDR3 loop reads CASSLVGGEAFF. In nucleotides, the CDR3 is TGTGCCAGCAGCCTGGTAGGAGGGGAGGCTTTCTTT. This chain uses TRBV5-6 with TRBJ1-1; tentative D call: TRBD1 (5 bases). The CDR3 runs 12 residues. Trimming removed 4 bases at V and 11 bases at J, with 15 bases between. Per the germline V gene, CDR1 is SGHDT and CDR2 is YYEEEE.

The chain is built from TRBV6-1 and TRBJ2-7; D is undetermined. Deletions cut 3 bases from V and 2 bases from J, with 17 bases between. Per the germline V gene, CDR1 is MNHNS and CDR2 is SASEGT. The CDR3 loop spans 16 amino acids. CDR3 sequence reads: CASSDLLAADAYEQYF. In nucleotides, the CDR3 is TGTGCCAGCAGTGACCTCCTCGCGGCAGACGCCTACGAGCAGTACTTC.

The chain is built from TRBV5-1 and TRBJ2-1; D possibly corresponds to TRBD2 (5 bases). CDR1 SGHRS and CDR2 YFSETQ come from the germline V gene. The CDR3 has 14 amino acids. V was clipped by 0 bases and J by 9 bases, with 13 bases between them. This CDR3 reads CASSLVAEAGEQFF. CDR3 DNA sequence: TGCGCCAGCAGCTTGGTTGCGGAGGCTGGTGAGCAGTTCTTC.

This clone was recorded a few times. The chain couples TRBV3-1 (or the pseudogene TRBV3-2) to TRBJ1-4, with D tentatively TRBD1 (5 bases). Trimming cost V 1 base and J 8 bases, with 14 bases left between them. Germline loops: CDR1 LGHDT, CDR2 YNNKEL (reference sequence). This CDR3 comprises 15 residues. The CDR3 protein is CASSQAAQGLEKLFF. The CDR3 DNA sequence: TGTGCCAGCAGCCAAGCAGCCCAGGGTTTGGAAAAACTGTTTTTT.

J is TRBJ2-3 and V is TRBV23-1; D unclear. TRBV23-1 is an open reading frame, and its role is uncertain. The CDR3 extends over 15 amino acids. The V end was cut by 0 bases, the J end by 2 bases, with 9 bases between. The CDR3 region is CASSQSVYPTDTQYF. As DNA, the CDR3 is TGCGCCAGCAGTCAATCGGTCTACCCCACAGATACGCAGTATTTT.

The chain has TRBV3-1 (or the pseudogene TRBV3-2) and TRBJ1-4; 8 bases are a match to TRBD1. This CDR3 is built from 13 residues. Per germline, CDR1 LGHDT and CDR2 YNNKEL (reference sequence). The ends lost 8 bases at V and 6 bases at J; junction bases unmatched: 5. For the CDR3, the DNA is TGTGCCAGCGGGGCAGGGGGCCATGAAAAACTGTTTTTT. Its protein is CASGAGGHEKLFF.

The rearrangement links TRBV29-1 to TRBJ1-5; 8 positions agree with TRBD1. Trimming cost V 4 bases and J 4 bases; bases outside gene matches: 0. This CDR3 region has 12 residues. CDR1 is SQVTM, CDR2 ANQGSEA, per germline. CDR3 sequence: CSVGDRNQPQHF. In DNA, the CDR3 is TGCAGCGTTGGGGACAGGAATCAGCCCCAGCATTTT.

V is TRBV19 and J is TRBJ1-5; D gene uncertain. The CDR3 has 13 residues. Germline V CDR1 and CDR2: LNHDA, SQIVND (reference sequence). V was shortened by 3 bases and J by 5 bases, with 8 bases between the two germline ends. CDR3 nucleotides: TGTGCCAGTAGTATTCCCCGCGATCAGCCCCAGCATTTT. Protein product: CASSIPRDQPQHF.

The chain employs TRBV6-2 or TRBV6-3 and TRBJ2-2; no reliable D call. CDR3 size: 13 residues. Germline CDR1 MNHEY, CDR2 SVGEGT. Trimming removed 2 bases from V and 4 bases from J, with 5 bases in between. Here the CDR3 DNA reads TGTGCCAGCAGTTACCAGATCACCGGGGAGCTGTTTTTT. Amino acid sequence: CASSYQITGELFF.

J is TRBJ1-1 and V is TRBV19, with TRBD1 identical over 7 bases. The CDR3 spans 12 residues. J gave up 7 bases and V 7 bases, and 6 bases lay outside the gene matches. Germline CDR1 reads LNHDA; CDR2 reads SQIVND (reference sequence). The CDR3 nucleotides read TGTGCCAGTACTGACAGGGTTGATGAAGCTTTCTTT. Translating it yields CASTDRVDEAFF. Full variable domain (remainder filled in from reference TRBV19 and TRBJ1-1): DGGITQSPKYLFRKEGQNVTLSCEQNLNHDAMYWYRQDPGQGLRLIYYSQIVNDFQKGDIAEGYSVSREKKESFPLTVTSAQKNPTAFYLCASTDRVDEAFFGQGTRLTVV.

The chain combines TRBV5-1 with TRBJ2-2; no firm D call. The germline V gene encodes CDR1 SGHRS and CDR2 YFSETQ. This CDR3 is built from 13 residues. V was pared by 2 bases and J by 5 bases, with 7 bases between. The DNA of the CDR3 is TGCGCCAGCAGCTTTGGAGAGACCGGGGAGCTGTTTTTT. Translated, it gives CASSFGETGELFF.

This clone was recorded a few times. The rearrangement links TRBV30 to TRBJ2-5; 10 bases match TRBD2. CDR1 and CDR2 (germline): GTSNPN, SVGIG (reference sequence). The ends lost 2 bases at V and 3 bases at J; junction bases unmatched: 3. The CDR3 runs 14 residues. CDR3 protein: CAWSTLAGEETQYF. The DNA for the CDR3 is TGTGCCTGGAGTACCCTAGCGGGAGAAGAGACCCAGTACTTC.

The V gene is TRBV9, the J gene TRBJ1-6; D ambiguous. V lost 2 bases to trimming and J lost 7 bases, with 10 bases between them. Germline V gives CDR1 SGDLS, CDR2 YYNGEE. The CDR3 runs to 14 residues. In DNA form, the CDR3 reads TGTGCCAGCAGCGTGGTCGGGGAAAATTCACCCCTCCACTTT. As protein: CASSVVGENSPLHF.

The table lists this clone with a count of one. V usage is TRBV27 and J usage is TRBJ2-1; weak D call: TRBD1 (6 bases). This CDR3 has 13 residues. From germline, CDR1 is MNHEY and CDR2 SMNVEV (reference sequence). V was pared by 3 bases and J by 9 bases, with 12 bases between. The CDR3 loop reads CASSLWGLGEQFF. CDR3 coding DNA: TGTGCCAGCAGTTTGTGGGGGCTCGGTGAGCAGTTCTTC.

The V gene is TRBV27, the J gene TRBJ2-1; TRBD2 agrees at 9 bases. The V gene end was trimmed by 2 bases and the J gene end by 10 bases; junction bases not matched to a gene: 12. The CDR3 length is 16 residues. CDR1 is MNHEY, CDR2 SMNVEV, per germline (reference sequence). For the CDR3, the DNA is TGTGCCAGCAGTTTACGACTAGCGGCCCCTGCGGGGGAGCAGTTCTTC. This gives the protein CASSLRLAAPAGEQFF.

The rearrangement uses TRBV3-1 (or the pseudogene TRBV3-2) and TRBJ2-5; 7 nucleotides agree with TRBD2. The CDR3 extends over 19 amino acids. Germline loops: CDR1 LGHDT, CDR2 YNNKEL (reference sequence). With 0 bases clipped from V and 2 bases from J, the junction kept 15 bases outside the gene matches. This chain's CDR3 is CASSQDPSRGASGQETQYF. CDR3 DNA: TGTGCCAGCAGCCAAGACCCCTCCAGAGGGGCTAGCGGACAAGAGACCCAGTACTTC.

This clone is a singleton in its sample. The J gene is TRBJ2-7, the V gene TRBV12-3 or TRBV12-4; no reliable D call. The CDR3 is 12 residues long. Trimming pared 4 bases from V and 4 bases from J, leaving 8 bases between. CDR3 in amino acids: CASSYKEYEQYF. The CDR3 DNA reads as TGTGCCAGCAGTTATAAGGAGTACGAGCAGTACTTC.

This chain uses TRBV12-5 with TRBJ2-5, with D possibly being TRBD2 (5 bases). The ends were cut back, 7 bases at V and 2 bases at J, with 14 bases in the middle. The CDR3 runs 14 residues. CDR1 and CDR2 from the germline V gene are LGHNT and FRNRAP. The CDR3 loop is CASAEGSYQETQYF. CDR3 bases: TGTGCTAGTGCTGAGGGTAGCTATCAAGAGACCCAGTACTTC.

This chain connects TRBV5-1 to TRBJ1-4; D is unresolved. Germline values: CDR1 SGHRS, CDR2 YFSETQ. The CDR3 extends over 16 amino acids. The V end was cut by 4 bases, the J end by 4 bases, with 17 bases between. The CDR3 region has the DNA TGCGCCAGCAGCCAAACAGCCTTTCCCTTTAATGAAAAACTGTTTTTT. Its translation: CASSQTAFPFNEKLFF.

This clone was seen more than once but under ten times. V is TRBV7-8 and J is TRBJ2-3; the match to TRBD2 covers 11 bases. CDR3 length equals 15 residues. V lost 6 bases, J lost 4 bases, and 6 bases stayed unmatched. Germline V gene data show CDR1 as SGHVS and CDR2 as FQNEAQ. Here the CDR3 DNA reads TGTGCCAGCAGGTCCACTAGCGGGAGATCAGATACGCAGTATTTT. Amino acids: CASRSTSGRSDTQYF.

The chain is built from TRBV3-1 (or the pseudogene TRBV3-2) and TRBJ2-7, with D uncertain. Germline lookup yields CDR1 LGHDT and CDR2 YNNKEL (reference sequence). Trimming took 0 bases from V and 1 from J, leaving 13 bases between them. The CDR3 contains 16 residues. This CDR3 reads CASSQELGDHSYEQYF. The CDR3 coding sequence is TGTGCCAGCAGCCAAGAATTAGGAGACCATTCCTACGAGCAGTACTTC.

The V call is TRBV7-9, the J call TRBJ2-5; no clear D gene. This CDR3 spans 11 amino acids. Deletions cut 5 bases from V and 2 bases from J, with 3 bases between. Germline values: CDR1 SEHNR, CDR2 FQNEAQ (reference sequence). The CDR3 loop is CASSLQETQYF. The DNA of the CDR3 is TGTGCCAGCAGCCTTCAAGAGACCCAGTACTTC.

In this sample, this clone turned up a few times. The chain uses TRBV7-3 and TRBJ2-3; 10 bases align to TRBD1. In germline, CDR1 is SGHTA, CDR2 FQGTGA. Germline trimming cut 2 bases from V and 6 bases from J; bases unmatched to any gene: 8. The CDR3 is 16 amino acids. The CDR3 DNA reads TGTGCCAGCAGCTTAGGGGAGACAGGGGGCTGGGATACGCAGTATTTT. Residues: CASSLGETGGWDTQYF.

The chain has TRBV7-2 and TRBJ1-6; 7 bases line up with TRBD1. The CDR3 runs 14 residues. Germline CDR1 SGHTA, CDR2 FQGNSA. V shed 4 bases and J 7 bases; nucleotides not matched to a gene: 4. This CDR3 reads CASSSLQGNSPLHF. The CDR3 nucleotides are TGTGCCAGCAGCTCCTTACAGGGGAATTCACCCCTCCACTTT.

This chain connects TRBV19 to TRBJ1-5; the match to TRBD1 covers 7 bases. This CDR3 has 16 amino acids. Losses at the gene ends were 4 bases for V and 0 bases for J; bases not matched to a gene: 6. In germline, CDR1 is LNHDA, CDR2 SQIVND (reference sequence). The CDR3 protein is CASSKTGILSNQPQHF. CDR3 in DNA: TGTGCCAGTAGTAAGACAGGGATTCTTAGCAATCAGCCCCAGCATTTT.

This chain connects TRBV9 to TRBJ1-1; tentative D call: TRBD1 (6 bases). The CDR3 runs 14 residues. CDR1 SGDLS and CDR2 YYNGEE come from the germline V gene. V was clipped by 2 bases and J by 1 base, with 9 bases between them. The CDR3 DNA follows: TGTGCCAGCAGCGTGGGACACACGAACACTGAAGCTTTCTTT. Amino acids: CASSVGHTNTEAFF.